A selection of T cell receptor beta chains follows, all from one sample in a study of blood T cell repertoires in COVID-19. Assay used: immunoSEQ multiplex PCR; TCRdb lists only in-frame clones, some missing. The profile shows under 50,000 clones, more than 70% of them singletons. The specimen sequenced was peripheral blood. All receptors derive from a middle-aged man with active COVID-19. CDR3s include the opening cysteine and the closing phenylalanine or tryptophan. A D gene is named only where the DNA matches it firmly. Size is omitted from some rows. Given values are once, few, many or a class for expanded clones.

CASSLIGTDSPLHF,TGTGCCAGCAGCTTAATAGGGACAGATTCACCCCTCCACTTT,NA,TRBJ1-6,TRBV7-9,TRBD1
CASSLPGGIYEQYF,TGTGCCAGCAGCCTACCAGGGGGTATCTACGAGCAGTACTTC,NA,TRBJ2-7,TRBV3-1/TRBV3-2,TRBD1
CASSQARGTGYEQYF,TGTGCCAGCAGCCAAGCTAGGGGGACAGGGTACGAGCAGTACTTC,few,TRBJ2-7,TRBV3-1/TRBV3-2,TRBD1
CASSIQASDEQFF,TGTGCCAGTAGTATCCAAGCTAGCGATGAGCAGTTCTTC,NA,TRBJ2-1,TRBV19,NA
CASSPGQRGSYEQYF,TGTGCCAGCTCACCAGGCCAGCGGGGGTCCTACGAGCAGTACTTC,NA,TRBJ2-7,TRBV18,TRBD2
CASSSSQDRVGANEQFF,TGTGCCAGCAGCTCGTCCCAAGACAGGGTGGGAGCCAATGAGCAGTTCTTC,NA,TRBJ2-1,TRBV5-4,TRBD1
CASMRGGTEAFF,TGCGCCAGCATGAGGGGGGGCACTGAAGCTTTCTTT,NA,TRBJ1-1,TRBV10-2,NA
CASSQDRSGGRRETQYF,TGCGCCAGCAGCCAAGATCGTAGCGGGGGGAGGCGAGAGACCCAGTACTTC,NA,TRBJ2-5,TRBV4-1,TRBD2
CSFSGGFSGELFF,TGCAGCTTCTCCGGGGGTTTCAGCGGGGAGCTGTTTTTT,NA,TRBJ2-2,TRBV29-1,NA
CATSRGVGLAATYEQYF,TGTGCCACCAGCAGAGGAGTGGGACTAGCGGCTACCTACGAGCAGTACTTC,NA,TRBJ2-7,TRBV15,TRBD2